This T cell receptor (beta chain) came from a study of T cell repertoires in cytomegalovirus infection (dated by TCRdb to between 2018 and 2020). Context from the whole study: The peptide stimulations were aimed at well-studied HLA-B-restricted epitopes as well as recently identified HLA-C-restricted CMV epitopes, whose presentation resists viral immunomodulation. Donor HLA type was relevant to the analysis, because carriage of CMV infection together with the matching HLA type was indicated by public TCR beta signatures.

This clonotype was detected a few times. Its antigen target is currently unknown. No much larger clone exists at a distance of one base, and base qualities are not known. General findings and caveats noted by the study authors: The ex vivo response was dominated by HLA-C-restricted CMV-specific TCR beta clonotypes, which also provided the single most frequent clonotype in two of eight donors. Cumulative frequency of public TCR beta family members discriminated carriers of CMV infection plus the relevant HLA type in this cohort and an independent roughly 340-donor cohort.

According to the study, the label for this sample's treatment or condition signals: in vitro stimulation with specific CMV peptide epitopes to enrich CMV-specific T cells. The sequencing machine was an Illumina HiSeq 1500. The raw public data were reprocessed by TCRdb itself: fastp quality trimming at Q25, MiXCR clonotype calling, in-frame beta chains only. Entries are consolidated by CDR3 protein sequence, retaining the most common genes and DNA. The sample table shows over 250,000 distinct CDR3 sequences, and less than 25% are seen once. Together, the top ten hold under 25% of the sample. V loses 3 bases of germline sequence and J loses 0 bases, and the interval between the two ends is 8 bases. CDR1 and CDR2 are read off the germline V gene as KGHDR and SFDVKD. From cysteine to phenylalanine, the CDR3 is 15 amino acids long. CDR3 DNA only is kept here, 45 bases in frame from base 1.

The material was cultured PBMCs, obtained from culture after CMV antigen stimulation. The sequence was obtained from a human donor in good health (CMV status not recorded). Some clones in this sample may be carry-over from other donors' samples. This sequence uses TRBV24-1 and TRBJ2-1; the D gene is perhaps TRBD1, from 6 matching bases. The CDR3 corresponds to CATSDRGGSYNEQFF. Here is the DNA: TGTGCCACCAGTGATAGAGGGGGCTCCTACAATGAGCAGTTCTTC.